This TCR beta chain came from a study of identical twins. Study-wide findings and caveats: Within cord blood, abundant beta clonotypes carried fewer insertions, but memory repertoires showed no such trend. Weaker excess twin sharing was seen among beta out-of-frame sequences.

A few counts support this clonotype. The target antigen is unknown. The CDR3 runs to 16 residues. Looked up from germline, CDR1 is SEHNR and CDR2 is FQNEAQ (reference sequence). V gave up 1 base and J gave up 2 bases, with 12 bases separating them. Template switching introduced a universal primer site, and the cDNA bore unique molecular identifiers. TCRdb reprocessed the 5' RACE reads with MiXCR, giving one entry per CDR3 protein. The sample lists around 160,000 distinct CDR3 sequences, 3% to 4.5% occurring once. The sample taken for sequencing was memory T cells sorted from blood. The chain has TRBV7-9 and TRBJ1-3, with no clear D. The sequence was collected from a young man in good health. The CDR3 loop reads CASSLVGPKAGNTIYF. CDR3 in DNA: TGTGCCAGCAGCTTAGTTGGCCCCAAGGCTGGAAACACCATATATTTT.